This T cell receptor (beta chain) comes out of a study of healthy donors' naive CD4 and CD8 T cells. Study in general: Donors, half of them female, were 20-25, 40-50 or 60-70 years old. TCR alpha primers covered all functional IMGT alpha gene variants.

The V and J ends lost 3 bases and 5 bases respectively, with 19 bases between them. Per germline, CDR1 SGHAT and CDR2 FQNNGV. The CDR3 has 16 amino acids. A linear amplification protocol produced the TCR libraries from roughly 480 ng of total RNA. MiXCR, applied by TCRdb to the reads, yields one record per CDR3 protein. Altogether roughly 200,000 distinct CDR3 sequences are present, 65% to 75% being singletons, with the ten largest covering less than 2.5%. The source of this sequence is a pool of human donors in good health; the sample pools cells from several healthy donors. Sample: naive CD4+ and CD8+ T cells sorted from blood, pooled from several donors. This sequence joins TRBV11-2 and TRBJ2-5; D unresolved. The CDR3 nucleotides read TGTGCCAGCAGCTTTTCTCTTTCGTGGGGTGCGGAGACCCAGTACTTC. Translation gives CASSFSLSWGAETQYF. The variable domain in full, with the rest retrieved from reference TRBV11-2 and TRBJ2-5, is EAGVAQSPRYKIIEKRQSVAFWCNPISGHATLYWYQQILGQGPKLLIQFQNNGVVDDSQLPKDRFSAERLKGVDSTLKIQPAKLEDSAVYLCASSFSLSWGAETQYFGPGTRLLVL.